This paragraph covers one TCR beta chain sequence. Antigen: not known. TCRdb redid the calling of the reads with MiXCR, one entry per CDR3 protein. The sample records about 330,000 distinct CDR3 sequences, 34% being singletons. This CDR3 is built from 16 residues. V was clipped by 2 bases and J by 0 bases, with 11 bases between them. CDR1 and CDR2 (germline): MRHNA, SNTAGT. This sample is part of a study of T cell repertoires in cytomegalovirus infection. At the level of the study: It can be stated that public TCR beta signatures indicated CMV infection as well as a matching HLA type.

Whole-study results and caveats: Dominating the ex vivo response were HLA-C-restricted CMV-specific TCR beta clonotypes.

This clonotype was sampled from a human donor in good health (CMV status not recorded). Some clones in this sample may be carry-over from other donors' samples. V usage is TRBV6-4 and J usage is TRBJ2-1; D is unclear. Specimen: cultured PBMCs, collected from culture after CMV antigen stimulation. The CDR3 DNA follows: TGTGCCAGCAGTGACGAAGCTATAAGCTCCTACAATGAGCAGTTCTTC. It codes for CASSDEAISSYNEQFF.